The 30 T cell receptor beta chains given below trace back to one sample, sequenced in a study of control samples from healthy donors and cancer patients. TCRdb's table, derived via immunoSEQ multiplex PCR, lists solely in-frame clones and lacks some. There are about 170,000 clones in the sample; approximately 86% occur only once, and nearly 5% lies in the top ten. The sequenced material came from blood. These receptors originate from a woman aged 30 to 39 in good health.

The chain carries TRBV5-6 and TRBJ1-2; TRBD1 aligns across 9 bases. Germline assignment: CDR1 SGHDT and CDR2 YYEEEE. The CDR3 length is 14 residues. The V and J ends lost 1 base and 8 bases, in that order; junction bases with no gene match: 6. Here the CDR3 reads CASSLTGGAVGYTF. The CDR3 nucleotides are TGTGCCAGCAGCTTGACAGGGGGCGCGGTCGGCTACACCTTC.

This clone has a single count. At the DNA level, this CDR3 is encoded by other sequences in the same sample as well. The J gene is TRBJ2-5, the V gene TRBV18; D not resolved. The CDR3 has 11 residues. Trimming pared 3 bases from V and 5 bases from J, leaving 4 bases between. The germline gives CDR1 KGHSH, CDR2 LQKENI. The CDR3 region is CASSPGETQYF. In DNA, the CDR3 is TGTGCCAGCTCACCGGGGGAGACCCAGTACTTC.

V and J are TRBV20-1 and TRBJ2-2, with no clear D. CDR1 and CDR2 (germline): DFQATT, SNEGSKA (reference sequence). Trimming stripped 3 bases from V and 6 bases from J, with 23 bases between. The CDR3 contains 17 residues. CDR3 region: CSASSAPPAPCPGELFF. The CDR3, as DNA: TGCAGTGCTAGTTCGGCCCCTCCCGCTCCCTGCCCCGGGGAGCTGTTTTTT.

About this clone: At the DNA level, this CDR3 is encoded by other sequences in the same sample as well. The chain carries TRBV5-1 and TRBJ2-3; no clear D gene. The V end was cut by 0 bases, the J end by 2 bases, with 7 bases between. Per germline, CDR1 SGHRS and CDR2 YFSETQ. The CDR3 consists of 14 residues. CDR3 sequence: CASSLESPTDTQYF. As DNA, the CDR3 is TGCGCCAGCAGCTTGGAGTCACCCACAGATACGCAGTATTTT.

V gene TRBV11-3 combines with J gene TRBJ1-6; no firm D call. The V gene's germline CDR1 is SGHNT and CDR2 YENEEA. V lost 5 bases to trimming and J lost 6 bases, with 8 bases between them. This CDR3 spans 13 amino acids. The CDR3 region has the DNA TGTGCCAGCAGCGAGGGCGGTAATTCACCCCTCCACTTT. This gives the protein CASSEGGNSPLHF.

The chain links TRBV5-1 to TRBJ1-1; D remains ambiguous. The CDR3 has 17 residues. Trimming cost V 3 bases and J 11 bases, with 29 bases left between them. Germline lookup yields CDR1 SGHRS and CDR2 YFSETQ. The CDR3 sequence: CASSWTPVNGPTGGAFF. The CDR3, as DNA: TGCGCCAGCAGCTGGACCCCTGTTAACGGACCGACTGGTGGGGCTTTCTTT.

The chain joins TRBV6-4 to TRBJ1-2, with TRBD1 as a possible D gene (5 bases). V gave up 0 bases and J gave up 3 bases, with 20 bases separating them. The CDR3 loop spans 18 amino acids. Germline CDR1 reads MRHNA; CDR2 reads SNTAGT. CDR3 DNA: TGTGCCAGCAGTGACTCGAAGCCGGGTTCGTGGGGGGACTATGGCTACACCTTC. Its protein product is CASSDSKPGSWGDYGYTF.

The J gene is TRBJ2-5, the V gene TRBV24-1; D unresolved. This CDR3 has 16 amino acids. The V and J ends lost 3 bases and 0 bases respectively, with 13 bases between them. Germline V gives CDR1 KGHDR, CDR2 SFDVKD. The chain's CDR3 is CATSDPRRVDQETQYF. The CDR3 nucleotides read TGTGCCACCAGTGATCCCCGACGGGTCGACCAAGAGACCCAGTACTTC.

The gene calls are TRBV5-1 and TRBJ1-2; D call uncertain. The CDR3 is made up of 14 amino acids. CDR1 and CDR2 from the germline V gene are SGHRS and YFSETQ. The V gene lost 4 bases and the J gene lost 0 bases, with 10 bases spanning the gap. CDR3 sequence (DNA): TGCGCCAGCAGCCGCCTTCCTTCTAACTATGGCTACACCTTC. Amino acid sequence: CASSRLPSNYGYTF.

The chain uses TRBV11-3 and TRBJ2-3, with D unclear. Trimming pared 6 bases from V and 5 bases from J, leaving 12 bases between. The CDR3 runs 13 residues. Germline V gene sequence: CDR1 SGHNT, CDR2 YENEEA. CDR3 sequence reads: CASSSGFVDTQYF. In DNA form, the CDR3 reads TGTGCCAGCAGTTCGGGTTTCGTAGATACGCAGTATTTT.

The chain combines TRBV19 with TRBJ1-1; a possible D gene is TRBD1 (5 bases). The CDR3 is 16 residues long. The ends were cut back, 1 base at V and 4 bases at J, with 16 bases in the middle. CDR1 is LNHDA and CDR2 is SQIVND in the germline V gene (reference sequence). CDR3 loop: CASSIGGAGRATEAFF. As DNA, the CDR3 is TGTGCCAGTAGTATAGGTGGGGCAGGGCGGGCCACTGAAGCTTTCTTT. The whole variable domain, remainder taken from reference TRBV19 and TRBJ1-1, is DGGITQSPKYLFRKEGQNVTLSCEQNLNHDAMYWYRQDPGQGLRLIYYSQIVNDFQKGDIAEGYSVSREKKESFPLTVTSAQKNPTAFYLCASSIGGAGRATEAFFGQGTRLTVV.

This chain connects TRBV4-2 to TRBJ2-3; D gene unclear. Germline loops: CDR1 LGHNA, CDR2 YNFKEQ. V dropped 2 bases and J dropped 0 bases, with 9 bases sitting between them. CDR3 length: 15 residues. The CDR3 reads CASSQSTRSTDTQYF. CDR3 sequence (DNA): TGTGCCAGCAGCCAAAGTACGAGAAGCACAGATACGCAGTATTTT.

The chain combines TRBV7-9 with TRBJ2-1, with 7 bases identical to TRBD1. This CDR3 has 18 amino acids. Trimming took 5 bases from V and 2 from J; bases not matched to a gene: 15. CDR1 SEHNR and CDR2 FQNEAQ come from the germline V gene (reference sequence). The CDR3 region is CASSRPKAGGPTYNEQFF. Written as DNA, the CDR3 is TGTGCCAGCAGCCGCCCCAAAGCAGGGGGACCTACCTACAATGAGCAGTTCTTC.

The J gene is TRBJ2-7, the V gene TRBV7-9; D possibly corresponds to TRBD1 (5 bases). Germline V lookup: CDR1 SEHNR, CDR2 FQNEAQ (reference sequence). V shed 4 bases and J shed 1 base, with 14 bases lying between them. The CDR3 runs 15 residues. CDR3 DNA: TGTGCCAGCAGCTCTCCGTCCCGGACATCCTACGAGCAGTACTTC. Translation: CASSSPSRTSYEQYF.

The chain uses TRBV2 and TRBJ1-2, with 9 bases fitting TRBD1. Germline lookup yields CDR1 SNHLY and CDR2 FYNNEI. Germline trimming cut 4 bases from V and 7 bases from J; bases unmatched to any gene: 7. The CDR3 contains 14 residues. The CDR3 nucleotides are TGTGCCAGCAGTGTGGACAGGGGAAGTGTTGGCTACACCTTC. It translates to CASSVDRGSVGYTF.

This chain links TRBV2 with TRBJ2-2; D perhaps matches TRBD2 (6 bases). The CDR3 totals 14 residues. Trimming stripped 6 bases from V and 5 bases from J, with 13 bases between. Germline V gene lookup returns CDR1 SNHLY and CDR2 FYNNEI. As DNA, the CDR3 is TGTGCCAGCAGATCGGGGACTCAGACCGGGGAGCTGTTTTTT. Amino acid sequence: CASRSGTQTGELFF.

The chain links TRBV14 to TRBJ2-2; the D gene could be TRBD1 or TRBD2 (5 bases each). Trimming shortened V by 4 bases and J by 6 bases, and 12 bases separated the two germline ends. The CDR3 runs 14 residues. Per germline, CDR1 SGHDN and CDR2 FVKESK. The CDR3: CASSRQGAAGELFF. DNA of the CDR3: TGTGCCAGCAGCCGGCAGGGAGCGGCCGGGGAGCTGTTTTTT. The full variable domain, completed using reference TRBV14 and TRBJ2-2, is EAGVTQFPSHSVIEKGQTVTLRCDPISGHDNLYWYRRVMGKEIKFLLHFVKESKQDESGMPNNRFLAERTGGTYSTLKVQPAELEDSGVYFCASSRQGAAGELFFGEGSRLTVL.

This clone was detected once. The chain is built from TRBV9 and TRBJ2-1; D is unresolved. The CDR3 extends over 16 amino acids. Between the trimmed V and J ends, which lost 4 bases and 5 bases, there was a span of 19 bases. The germline CDR1 and CDR2 sequences are SGDLS and YYNGEE. CDR3 region: CASSSQTYSNNNEQFF. Here the CDR3 DNA reads TGTGCCAGCAGCTCCCAGACCTACTCGAACAACAATGAGCAGTTCTTC. Using reference TRBV9 and TRBJ2-1 for the parts outside the CDR3, the full variable domain is DSGVTQTPKHLITATGQRVTLRCSPRSGDLSVYWYQQSLDQGLQFLIQYYNGEERAKGNILERFSAQQFPDLHSELNLSSLELGDSALYFCASSSQTYSNNNEQFFGPGTRLTVL.

This chain uses TRBV5-6 with TRBJ2-1, with TRBD2 identical over 8 bases. This CDR3 is built from 14 residues. V lost 4 bases to trimming and J lost 9 bases; unmatched junction nucleotides: 9. Looked up from germline, CDR1 is SGHDT and CDR2 is YYEEEE. In DNA, the CDR3 is TGTGCCAGCAGCCCCTCCGGGACTAGAATTGAGCAGTTCTTC. Translated, it gives CASSPSGTRIEQFF. Using reference TRBV5-6 and TRBJ2-1 for the parts outside the CDR3, the full variable domain is DAGVTQSPTHLIKTRGQQVTLRCSPKSGHDTVSWYQQALGQGPQFIFQYYEEEERQRGNFPDRFSGHQFPNYSSELNVNALLLGDSALYLCASSPSGTRIEQFFGPGTRLTVL.

The V call is TRBV30, the J call TRBJ1-5; TRBD1 might be the D (5 bases). The CDR3 is 14 residues long. V lost 0 bases to trimming and J lost 7 bases, with 13 bases between them. From germline, CDR1 is GTSNPN and CDR2 SVGIG (reference sequence). The CDR3 nucleotides read TGTGCCTGGAGTGTACAGGTCGGGGGACAGCCCCAGCATTTT. It specifies CAWSVQVGGQPQHF.

The chain employs TRBV25-1 and TRBJ2-2; D is possibly TRBD1 (5 bases). The CDR3 sequence is 15 residues long. Germline V gives CDR1 MGHDK, CDR2 SYGVNS. The germline V and J ends were trimmed by 8 bases and 0 bases, with 13 bases remaining between them. CDR3 in amino acids: CASPTDSANTGELFF. CDR3 sequence (DNA): TGTGCCAGCCCCACTGACAGCGCGAACACCGGGGAGCTGTTTTTT.

V usage is TRBV11-2 and J usage is TRBJ1-1; 8 nucleotides align to TRBD1. CDR1 and CDR2 from the germline V gene are SGHAT and FQNNGV. The V segment lost 5 bases and the J segment 5 bases; nucleotides outside the gene matches: 7. The CDR3 totals 14 residues. For the CDR3, the DNA is TGTGCCAGCAGCATGAGACAGGGGCTGACTGAAGCTTTCTTT. Translation gives CASSMRQGLTEAFF.

The chain couples TRBV9 to TRBJ2-3; D is possibly TRBD1 (5 bases). CDR1 SGDLS and CDR2 YYNGEE come from the germline V gene. The CDR3 has 15 amino acids. The ends were cut back, 0 bases at V and 1 base at J, with 9 bases in the middle. The DNA of the CDR3 is TGTGCCAGCAGCGTAGGGGGCACCCGCACAGATACGCAGTATTTT. Translated, it gives CASSVGGTRTDTQYF.

The chain recombines TRBV10-1 with TRBJ2-3; D uncertain. V was pared by 6 bases and J by 3 bases, with 7 bases between. The CDR3 is 12 amino acids. Germline V gene sequence: CDR1 WNHNN, CDR2 SYGVQD (reference sequence). The CDR3 sequence: CASREKTDTQYF. CDR3 DNA sequence: TGCGCCAGCAGGGAAAAAACAGATACGCAGTATTTT.

The chain recombines TRBV6-6 with TRBJ2-3; unclear D gene. V lost 7 bases and J 0 bases, leaving 17 bases between the germline ends. CDR3 length: 16 amino acids. Germline CDR1 reads MNHNY; CDR2 reads SVGAGI (reference sequence). The CDR3 DNA reads TGTGCCAGCAAAACTACTCCCCTTTGGAGCACAGATACGCAGTATTTT. It translates to CASKTTPLWSTDTQYF.

This chain links TRBV24-1 with TRBJ2-3, with D perhaps matching TRBD2 (6 bases). V was cut by 4 bases and J by 4 bases, with 14 bases left in between. The CDR3 spans 15 residues. Germline values: CDR1 KGHDR, CDR2 SFDVKD. CDR3 nucleotides: TGTGCCACCAGTGACCCCGGGGGTAGCGCAGATACGCAGTATTTT. Its translation: CATSDPGGSADTQYF.

The V and J genes are TRBV18 and TRBJ1-3; no firm D call. In germline, CDR1 is KGHSH, CDR2 LQKENI. Trimming left V 4 bases short and J 0 bases short, with 13 bases between. The CDR3 loop spans 16 amino acids. The CDR3 nucleotides are TGTGCCAGCTCACTTGGAACGGGGAACTCTGGAAACACCATATATTTT. Translated: CASSLGTGNSGNTIYF.

On this clone itself: Within the sample, other DNA sequences also encode this same CDR3. The chain combines TRBV4-1 with TRBJ1-1, with D unclear. Trimming took 1 base from V and 1 from J, leaving 4 bases between them. The CDR3 is 13 residues long. Germline V gives CDR1 MGHRA, CDR2 YSYEKL. In DNA, the CDR3 is TGCGCCAGCAGCCAAGGCGGGAACACTGAAGCTTTCTTT. The encoded protein is CASSQGGNTEAFF.

This chain joins TRBV13 and TRBJ2-2; no reliable D call. CDR3 length: 12 amino acids. Trimming stripped 5 bases from V and 5 bases from J, with 6 bases between. The germline V gene has CDR1 PRHDT and CDR2 FYEKMQ (reference sequence). The CDR3 DNA follows: TGTGCCAGCAGCCGAGGAACCGGGGAGCTGTTTTTT. Amino acid sequence: CASSRGTGELFF.

This chain joins TRBV28 and TRBJ2-1, with D tentatively TRBD2 (6 bases). This CDR3 contains 12 residues. The V and J ends lost 8 bases and 6 bases respectively, with 11 bases between them. Germline CDR1 reads MDHEN; CDR2 reads SYDVKM. CDR3 in DNA: TGTGCCAGCGGGCTGGGGGGCAATGAGCAGTTCTTC. It translates to CASGLGGNEQFF.